What follows are 27 T cell receptor beta chains derived from one specimen sequenced in a study of T cell repertoires in cytomegalovirus infection. MiXCR, run by TCRdb on the reads, gives a single entry per CDR3 protein. The sample lists about 300,000 distinct CDR3 sequences, 9.6% occurring once. The sample comprised PBMCs. The origin of the receptors is a human donor in good health (CMV status not recorded). Some clones in this sample may be carry-over from other donors' samples.

The chain is built from TRBV19 and TRBJ1-1; 10 bases agree with TRBD1. This CDR3 region has 15 residues. The V segment lost 6 bases and the J segment 0 bases; nucleotides outside the gene matches: 4. CDR1 LNHDA and CDR2 SQIVND come from the germline V gene (reference sequence). In nucleotides, the CDR3 is TGTGCCAGTAGGGGGACAGGGGCGTTGAACACTGAAGCTTTCTTT. Its protein product is CASRGTGALNTEAFF.

This clonotype came up many times. The rearrangement joins TRBV20-1 to TRBJ2-6; 7 bases align to TRBD2. Germline V gene data show CDR1 as DFQATT and CDR2 as SNEGSKA (reference sequence). V trimming: 1 base; J trimming: 2 bases; junction bases outside the gene matches: 5. The CDR3 runs 16 residues. CDR3 nucleotides: TGCAGTGCTAGAGTAGGACGGGGGGCTGGGGCCAACGTCCTGACTTTC. It codes for CSARVGRGAGANVLTF.

This clonotype appeared once. The rearrangement links TRBV6-6 to TRBJ2-5; D is ambiguous. Germline assignment: CDR1 MNHNY and CDR2 SVGAGI (reference sequence). V was clipped by 0 bases and J by 3 bases, with 8 bases between them. The CDR3 length is 14 residues. CDR3 loop: CASSYSNTKETQYF. CDR3 DNA: TGTGCCAGCAGTTACTCGAACACCAAAGAGACCCAGTACTTC.

This clonotype was counted ten times or more. The rearrangement uses TRBV5-5 and TRBJ2-2; TRBD2 might be the D (6 bases). This CDR3 has 14 amino acids. The germline CDR1 and CDR2 sequences are SGHKS and YYEKEE (reference sequence). The germline V and J ends were trimmed by 7 bases and 0 bases, with 10 bases remaining between them. The CDR3 nucleotides are TGTGCCAGCGGCGCGGGGCCGAACACCGGGGAGCTGTTTTTT. Protein: CASGAGPNTGELFF.

This clonotype was found many times. The chain employs TRBV7-2 and TRBJ1-2, with D perhaps matching TRBD1 (5 bases). The germline gives CDR1 SGHTA, CDR2 FQGNSA. V lost 5 bases, J lost 5 bases, and 15 bases lay in between. This CDR3 has 14 amino acids. The DNA of the CDR3 is TGTGCCAGCAGCACCTTATCAGGGTCATATGGCTACACCTTC. Protein sequence: CASSTLSGSYGYTF.

V gene TRBV6-2 or TRBV6-3 combines with J gene TRBJ2-5, with no clear D. The germline V gene encodes CDR1 MNHEY and CDR2 SVGEGT. Trimming shortened V by 5 bases and J by 4 bases, and 11 bases separated the two germline ends. CDR3 length: 13 amino acids. CDR3 residues: CASSRWPGETQYF. The CDR3 DNA reads as TGTGCCAGCAGTCGCTGGCCGGGAGAGACCCAGTACTTC.

The genes are TRBV5-6 and TRBJ1-3; TRBD1 matches at 10 bases. CDR3 length: 16 residues. V trimming: 4 bases; J trimming: 4 bases; junction bases outside the gene matches: 8. CDR1 SGHDT and CDR2 YYEEEE come from the germline V gene. CDR3 in DNA: TGTGCCAGCAGCGGATCAGGGACAGGGGTCGGAAACACCATATATTTT. Amino acids: CASSGSGTGVGNTIYF. Combining the CDR3 with reference TRBV5-6 and TRBJ1-3 gives the whole variable domain DAGVTQSPTHLIKTRGQQVTLRCSPKSGHDTVSWYQQALGQGPQFIFQYYEEEERQRGNFPDRFSGHQFPNYSSELNVNALLLGDSALYLCASSGSGTGVGNTIYFGEGSWLTVV.

There are many counts of this clonotype. The CDR3 spells CASSLRQENIQYF. The CDR3 DNA follows: TGTGCCAGCAGCCTACGACAGGAAAACATTCAGTACTTC. The chain uses TRBV7-2 and TRBJ2-4; D may be TRBD1 (6 bases). Trimming shortened V by 5 bases and J by 5 bases, and 10 bases separated the two germline ends. The CDR3 has 13 amino acids. CDR1 is SGHTA, CDR2 FQGNSA, per germline.

Concerning this clonotype itself: This may arise from a read error, as a much more abundant clone is one base away. The V and J genes are TRBV2 and TRBJ1-2; perhaps TRBD1 as D (6 bases). The CDR3 has 14 amino acids. Germline loops: CDR1 SNHLY, CDR2 FYNNEI. V was shortened by 7 bases and J by 7 bases, with 19 bases between the two germline ends. In nucleotides, the CDR3 is TGTGCCAGCAACCAGGGGAGTGTTGGCTTTGGCTACACCTTC. Translated, it gives CASNQGSVGFGYTF. Looking up the rest from reference TRBV2 and TRBJ1-2 gives the full variable domain: EPEVTQTPSHQVTQMGQEVILRCVPISNHLYFYWYRQILGQKVEFLVSFYNNEISEKSEIFDDQFSVERPDGSNFTLKIRSTKLEDSAMYFCASNQGSVGFGYTFGSGTRLTVV.

This clonotype occurred many times. V usage is TRBV6-6 and J usage is TRBJ1-5, with TRBD1 matching over 9 bases. The germline V gene has CDR1 MNHNY and CDR2 SVGAGI (reference sequence). This CDR3 spans 19 amino acids. V shed 6 bases, J shed 0 bases, and the junction held 15 bases outside the gene matches. CDR3 in DNA: TGTGCCAGCAGCAACAATCCCACGGGGACAGGGCGTAGCAATCAGCCCCAGCATTTT. It yields the protein CASSNNPTGTGRSNQPQHF.

At least ten counts were recorded for this clonotype. The chain joins TRBV28 to TRBJ1-2; D perhaps matches TRBD1 (6 bases). V lost 2 bases, J lost 4 bases, and 11 bases lay in between. The CDR3 length is 14 residues. Germline V gene data show CDR1 as MDHEN and CDR2 as SYDVKM. CDR3 residues: CASSLAGAFYGYTF. In DNA form, the CDR3 reads TGTGCCAGCAGTTTAGCAGGGGCTTTCTATGGCTACACCTTC.

J is TRBJ1-4 and V is TRBV7-9; unclear D gene. CDR3 length equals 11 residues. V shed 5 bases and J shed 7 bases, with 5 bases lying between them. The germline gives CDR1 SEHNR, CDR2 FQNEAQ (reference sequence). CDR3 protein: CASSTSEKLFF. The CDR3 nucleotides read TGTGCCAGCAGCACCAGTGAAAAACTGTTTTTT.

The rearrangement uses TRBV2 and TRBJ2-1, with 11 bases aligning to TRBD2. The J segment lost 4 bases and the V segment lost 6 bases, leaving 8 bases of the junction unmatched. Germline V CDR1 and CDR2: SNHLY, FYNNEI. There are 16 residues in the CDR3. The DNA for the CDR3 is TGTGCCAGCAGAAGCGAACTAGCGGGGGTGTACAATGAGCAGTTCTTC. As protein: CASRSELAGVYNEQFF.

In its sample, this clonotype was seen many times. The chain couples TRBV28 to TRBJ2-2; tentatively, D is TRBD1 (5 bases). V lost 5 bases to trimming and J lost 5 bases, with 12 bases between them. The germline V gene encodes CDR1 MDHEN and CDR2 SYDVKM. The CDR3 runs to 14 residues. CDR3 sequence reads: CASSTRTRTGELFF. In nucleotides, the CDR3 is TGTGCCAGCAGTACTCGGACACGTACCGGGGAGCTGTTTTTT.

Many counts were recorded for this clonotype. The chain recombines TRBV2 with TRBJ1-4, with 7 bases identical to TRBD1. The CDR3 length is 13 residues. The germline CDR1 and CDR2 sequences are SNHLY and FYNNEI. The V and J ends lost 7 bases and 10 bases, in that order; junction bases with no gene match: 9. The CDR3 DNA reads as TGTGCCAGCACCCTGGAAGGGGGCGTAAAACTGTTTTTT. Protein: CASTLEGGVKLFF.

This clonotype was counted only a few times. The genes are TRBV6-5 and TRBJ2-5; 9 bases map to TRBD1. The V gene's germline CDR1 is MNHEY and CDR2 SVGAGI. V lost 3 bases, J lost 5 bases, and 7 bases stayed unmatched. The CDR3 has 15 amino acids. The chain's CDR3 is CASSYGQGITETQYF. The CDR3 DNA sequence: TGTGCCAGCAGTTATGGACAGGGGATCACCGAGACCCAGTACTTC.

This clonotype was counted ten times or more. The chain recombines TRBV5-5 with TRBJ2-3; 7 bases agree with TRBD1. Unmatched junction bases numbered 11, after V lost 4 bases and J lost 6 bases. Germline CDR1 and CDR2: SGHKS and YYEKEE (reference sequence). The CDR3 spans 15 residues. This CDR3 reads CASSPHRGPGDTQYF. Here the CDR3 DNA reads TGTGCCAGCAGCCCTCACAGGGGACCAGGGGATACGCAGTATTTT.

This clonotype has ten or more counts. The genes are TRBV6-2 or TRBV6-3 and TRBJ1-1; tentative D call: TRBD1 (5 bases). V was clipped by 0 bases and J by 7 bases, with 24 bases between them. Germline CDR1 reads MNHEY; CDR2 reads SVGEGT. This CDR3 has 18 amino acids. CDR3 residues: CASSYSWEPLHGANEAFF. The DNA for the CDR3 is TGTGCCAGCAGTTACTCGTGGGAGCCTTTACACGGGGCCAATGAAGCTTTCTTT.

This clonotype was counted a few times. The rearrangement uses TRBV7-2 and TRBJ2-1; D tentatively fits TRBD1 or TRBD2 (6 bases each). Germline V gives CDR1 SGHTA, CDR2 FQGNSA. The CDR3 covers 13 residues. Trimming pared 5 bases from V and 10 bases from J, leaving 15 bases between. Here the CDR3 DNA reads TGTGCCAGCAGCCCCTCTGGGGGGCAGGAGCAGTTCTTC. Translation gives CASSPSGGQEQFF.

The chain employs TRBV2 and TRBJ2-2; 10 nucleotides match TRBD2. The CDR3 sequence is 18 residues long. Germline CDR1 is SNHLY and CDR2 is FYNNEI. Trimming took 3 bases from V and 0 from J; bases not matched to a gene: 7. The CDR3 coding sequence is TGTGCCAGCAGTGACGAGCGGGGGGGCCCCCCGAACACCGGGGAGCTGTTTTTT. Its translation is CASSDERGGPPNTGELFF.

J is TRBJ2-2 and V is TRBV9, with 14 bases aligning to TRBD2. Germline V gives CDR1 SGDLS, CDR2 YYNGEE. The CDR3 is made up of 16 amino acids. J lost 7 bases, V lost 3 bases, and 5 bases had no gene match. The CDR3: CASSDRLAGGRGELFF. The CDR3 DNA reads as TGTGCCAGCAGCGACCGACTAGCGGGGGGGCGCGGGGAGCTGTTTTTT.

This clonotype has at least ten counts. V usage is TRBV6-1 and J usage is TRBJ2-7; D is undetermined. The CDR3 is 14 residues long. The germline V and J ends were trimmed by 2 bases and 1 base, with 9 bases remaining between them. Germline V gene sequence: CDR1 MNHNS, CDR2 SASEGT. CDR3 nucleotides: TGTGCCAGCAGTGAAAATCGTCTGTCCTACGAGCAGTACTTC. Amino acids: CASSENRLSYEQYF.

This clonotype was found many times. This chain links TRBV7-6 with TRBJ2-1, with 7 bases that match TRBD2. Germline CDR1 and CDR2: SGHVS and FNYEAQ. The CDR3 length is 17 residues. Trimming took 0 bases from V and 6 from J; bases not matched to a gene: 11. The CDR3 bases are TGTGCCAGCAGCTTAGCGCCTAGGGGAGGGCCTCGCAATGAGCAGTTCTTC. As protein: CASSLAPRGGPRNEQFF.

This clonotype was counted only a few times. The chain links TRBV28 to TRBJ1-2; D remains ambiguous. The CDR3 runs to 14 residues. Germline lookup yields CDR1 MDHEN and CDR2 SYDVKM. V lost 3 bases and J lost 5, with 13 bases in between. The CDR3 sequence: CASSFLGFSYGYTF. DNA of the CDR3: TGTGCCAGCAGTTTTCTTGGCTTCTCTTATGGCTACACCTTC.

This clonotype was counted only a few times. The gene calls are TRBV20-1 and TRBJ2-1; D not resolved. V was pared by 0 bases and J by 4 bases, with 10 bases between. CDR1 is DFQATT, CDR2 SNEGSKA, per germline (reference sequence). The length of the CDR3 is 14 residues. DNA of the CDR3: TGCAGTGCTAGAGATCTGAAGTCATACAATGAGCAGTTCTTC. It encodes CSARDLKSYNEQFF.

This clonotype was counted only a few times. This chain connects TRBV4-1 to TRBJ2-3, with D perhaps TRBD1 (6 bases). Germline V gene lookup returns CDR1 MGHRA and CDR2 YSYEKL. V lost 2 bases and J 4 bases, leaving 16 bases between the germline ends. The CDR3 totals 16 residues. CDR3 in amino acids: CASSQWAGDVADTQYF. The CDR3 nucleotides are TGCGCCAGCAGCCAATGGGCAGGGGACGTGGCAGATACGCAGTATTTT.

This clonotype was counted at least ten times. The J gene is TRBJ2-7, the V gene TRBV11-2; the match to TRBD2 covers 9 bases. Germline V gene lookup returns CDR1 SGHAT and CDR2 FQNNGV. J was trimmed by 4 bases and V by 2 bases; bases with no gene match: 3. CDR3 length equals 14 residues. For the CDR3, the DNA is TGTGCCAGCAGCTTATTTGCGGGGGGGTACGAGCAGTACTTC. This codes for CASSLFAGGYEQYF.